These T cell receptor beta chains were read from a single sample in a study of T cell responses to AZD1222 COVID-19 vaccine. Sequencing used immunoSEQ multiplex PCR; TCRdb keeps in-frame clones, though not all of them. The sample consists of some 150,000 clones, 80% to 95% of them appearing once. The material sequenced was peripheral blood, taken 28 days after the second AZD1222 dose. The receptor source for this set is an adult who received the AZD1222 COVID-19 vaccine. CDR3s include the opening cysteine and the closing phenylalanine or tryptophan. D genes are given only for firm matches. Size tells how often a clone was seen (once, few, many) or the class of an expanded clone, and some rows leave it out.

size	D	V	J	CDR3	DNA
.	TRBD2	TRBV30	TRBJ2-7	CAGTSGSEQYF	TGTGCCGGGACTAGCGGGAGCGAGCAGTACTTC
.	TRBD1	TRBV7-8	TRBJ2-3	CASSPNAGGSISTDTQYF	TGTGCCAGCAGCCCTAATGCAGGGGGCTCAATTAGCACAGATACGCAGTATTTT
once	.	TRBV6-5	TRBJ1-1	CASIGKYTEAFF	TGTGCCAGCATTGGGAAATACACTGAAGCTTTCTTT
.	.	TRBV13	TRBJ1-2	CASSLQGNGYTF	TGTGCCAGCAGCTTACAGGGCAACGGCTACACCTTC
once	.	TRBV7-9	TRBJ1-1	CASSFTGNTEAFF	TGTGCCAGCAGCTTCACAGGGAACACTGAAGCTTTCTTT
.	.	TRBV6-6	TRBJ2-3	CASSYSTGDTQYF	TGTGCCAGCAGTTACTCGACCGGAGATACGCAGTATTTT
.	.	TRBV28	TRBJ2-1	CASSPLGITPYNEQFF	TGTGCCAGCAGTCCTTTAGGCATTACTCCCTACAATGAGCAGTTCTTC
.	TRBD1	TRBV5-1	TRBJ1-3	CASSLDGTASGNTIYF	TGCGCCAGCAGCTTGGATGGGACAGCCTCTGGAAACACCATATATTTT
.	TRBD2	TRBV15	TRBJ2-3	CATSREASGRTDTQYF	TGTGCCACCAGCAGAGAGGCTAGCGGGAGGACAGATACGCAGTATTTT
.	.	TRBV7-2	TRBJ1-2	CASSLVGQLLYGYTF	TGTGCCAGCAGCTTAGTAGGACAGCTCCTCTATGGCTACACCTTC
.	.	TRBV7-9	TRBJ1-1	CASSPWGGQGNTEAFF	TGTGCCAGCAGCCCCTGGGGGGGGCAAGGGAACACTGAAGCTTTCTTT
.	TRBD1	TRBV6-5	TRBJ2-7	CASSRTGSSYEQYF	TGTGCCAGCAGCCGGACAGGGAGCTCCTACGAGCAGTACTTC
.	.	TRBV30	TRBJ1-3	CAWTAGPLINTIYF	TGTGCCTGGACCGCGGGACCGTTGATTAACACCATATATTTT
.	TRBD2	TRBV3-1/TRBV3-2	TRBJ2-7	CASSQGRGVEQYF	TGTGCCAGCAGCCAAGGTCGGGGGGTTGAGCAGTACTTC
.	TRBD1	TRBV18	TRBJ2-5	CASSSQGTFQETQYF	TGTGCCAGCTCCTCACAGGGGACATTCCAAGAGACCCAGTACTTC
.	.	TRBV3-1/TRBV3-2	TRBJ1-6	CASSQEAVGLRNSPLHF	TGTGCCAGCAGCCAAGAAGCGGTTGGTCTACGGAATTCACCCCTCCACTTT
.	.	TRBV2	TRBJ2-7	CASSELVQGPYEQYF	TGTGCCAGCAGTGAACTGGTACAGGGTCCCTACGAGCAGTACTTC
once	.	TRBV28	TRBJ1-2	CASSQTGFYGYTF	TGTGCCAGCAGTCAAACAGGGTTCTATGGCTACACCTTC
.	.	TRBV25-1	TRBJ2-7	CASRGAHSRESFLDEQYF	TGTGCCAGCAGGGGGGCCCATTCGAGGGAGAGCTTCCTGGACGAGCAGTACTTC
.	TRBD2	TRBV6-1	TRBJ2-1	CASSEGLAGVKNEQFF	TGTGCCAGCAGTGAAGGGCTAGCGGGAGTAAAAAATGAGCAGTTCTTC
.	TRBD2	TRBV11-3	TRBJ2-1	CASSLGEGEQFF	TGTGCCAGCAGCTTAGGGGAGGGTGAGCAGTTCTTC
.	TRBD1	TRBV19	TRBJ1-2	CASSLDRVNYGYTF	TGTGCCAGTAGTTTAGACAGGGTTAACTATGGCTACACCTTC
.	TRBD1	TRBV10-3	TRBJ1-5	CAISESIGPGQGNQPQHF	TGTGCCATCAGTGAGTCGATTGGCCCGGGACAGGGGAATCAGCCCCAGCATTTT
.	TRBD1	TRBV11-2	TRBJ1-5	CASSTDRNQPQHF	TGTGCCAGCAGCACGGACAGGAATCAGCCCCAGCATTTT
.	.	TRBV12-3/TRBV12-4	TRBJ1-1	CASSFAGSMKAFF	TGTGCCAGCAGTTTCGCCGGGTCAATGAAAGCTTTCTTT
.	TRBD2	TRBV24-1	TRBJ2-3	CATSDRAGTRVADTQYF	TGTGCCACCAGTGATCGTGCCGGGACTAGGGTGGCAGATACGCAGTATTTT
few	TRBD1	TRBV6-5	TRBJ1-2	CASRTGGAPNYGYTF	TGTGCCAGCAGAACAGGGGGTGCTCCTAACTATGGCTACACCTTC
once	TRBD2	TRBV20-1	TRBJ2-7	CSASSPTSGSSYEQYF	TGCAGTGCTAGTTCCCCGACTAGCGGGTCCTCCTACGAGCAGTACTTC
.	TRBD2	TRBV4-1	TRBJ2-2	CASSRKTERESGELFF	TGCGCCAGCAGCCGCAAGACGGAGCGGGAGTCCGGGGAGCTGTTTTTT
.	.	TRBV11-2	TRBJ2-1	CASSLGLVGVNEQFF	TGTGCCAGCAGCTTAGGACTAGTGGGAGTAAATGAGCAGTTCTTC
.	TRBD1	TRBV27	TRBJ2-1	CASGQGPRREQFF	TGTGCCAGCGGACAGGGACCTCGCAGGGAGCAGTTCTTC
.	TRBD1	TRBV6-4	TRBJ1-1	CASRADRGPEAFF	TGTGCCAGCAGAGCGGACAGGGGGCCTGAAGCTTTCTTT
.	.	TRBV5-6	TRBJ2-1	CASSLGGLNEQFF	TGTGCCAGCAGCTTGGGGGGGCTCAATGAGCAGTTCTTC
.	TRBD2	TRBV2	TRBJ2-3	CAGDRTSGPDTQYF	TGTGCCGGAGATCGGACTAGCGGGCCAGATACGCAGTATTTT
.	TRBD1	TRBV7-9	TRBJ1-2	CASPPTGGGGYTF	TGTGCCAGCCCCCCGACAGGGGGCGGGGGCTACACCTTC
.	TRBD2	TRBV11-2	TRBJ2-7	CASSFSTSGSESYEQYF	TGTGCCAGCAGCTTCTCTACTAGCGGGAGTGAGTCCTACGAGCAGTACTTC
.	.	TRBV12-3/TRBV12-4	TRBJ1-2	CASSGLLGYTF	TGTGCCAGCAGCGGACTCTTGGGCTACACCTTC
once	TRBD2	TRBV4-2	TRBJ2-7	CASSQEGLGTSYEQYF	TGTGCCAGCAGCCAAGAGGGACTAGGGACCTCCTACGAGCAGTACTTC
.	.	TRBV5-1	TRBJ1-1	CASSFPGGTEAFF	TGCGCCAGCAGCTTCCCTGGAGGCACTGAAGCTTTCTTT
.	.	TRBV28	TRBJ1-1	CASSLSLGGAFF	TGTGCCAGCAGTTTAAGTTTGGGAGGGGCTTTCTTT
.	.	TRBV7-9	TRBJ2-3	CASSLEGRRVRSTDTQYF	TGTGCCAGCAGCTTAGAGGGCAGGCGGGTCCGTAGCACAGATACGCAGTATTTT
.	TRBD1	TRBV12-3/TRBV12-4	TRBJ1-1	CASSPTGVPEAFF	TGTGCCAGCAGTCCTACAGGGGTTCCAGAAGCTTTCTTT
once	.	TRBV5-4	TRBJ2-7	CASTLGGTGYEQYF	TGTGCCAGCACCTTAGGGGGAACGGGTTACGAGCAGTACTTC
.	TRBD2	TRBV15	TRBJ2-1	CATSRAAIAGVEQFF	TGTGCCACCAGCAGAGCAGCAATAGCGGGAGTTGAGCAGTTCTTC
.	.	TRBV5-1	TRBJ1-2	CASSADGTNYGYTF	TGCGCCAGCAGTGCGGACGGGACTAACTATGGCTACACCTTC
few	.	TRBV28	TRBJ1-6	CASSPRNLDSSYNSPLHF	TGTGCCAGCAGTCCGCGAAACCTGGACAGCTCCTATAATTCACCCCTCCACTTT
.	TRBD2	TRBV5-4	TRBJ2-1	CASSLAAGGPYNEQFF	TGTGCCAGCAGCTTGGCGGCGGGAGGGCCCTACAATGAGCAGTTCTTC
.	.	TRBV21-1	TRBJ2-1	CASSKRGGGSGSYNEQFF	TGTGCCAGCAGCAAAAGGGGGGGCGGTAGCGGCTCCTACAATGAGCAGTTCTTC
.	.	TRBV15	TRBJ1-1	CATSNYGQMNTEAFF	TGTGCCACCAGCAATTACGGCCAGATGAACACTGAAGCTTTCTTT
.	TRBD1	TRBV19	TRBJ2-7	CASSSADRGHSYEQYF	TGTGCCAGTAGTTCCGCGGACAGGGGACACTCCTACGAGCAGTACTTC
.	.	TRBV19	TRBJ2-3	CASRGGLVKDTQYF	TGTGCCAGTAGGGGGGGACTTGTCAAAGATACGCAGTATTTT
once	TRBD2	TRBV29-1	TRBJ2-1	CSVEGTGTSGYNEQFF	TGCAGCGTTGAAGGGACCGGGACTAGCGGTTACAATGAGCAGTTCTTC
.	TRBD2	TRBV7-6	TRBJ2-3	CASSLGSGRKTDTQYF	TGTGCCAGCAGCTTAGGAAGCGGGAGAAAAACAGATACGCAGTATTTT
.	TRBD1	TRBV5-6	TRBJ1-6	CASSWRQGSSYNSPLHF	TGTGCCAGCAGCTGGAGACAGGGGAGCTCCTATAATTCACCCCTCCACTTT